The TCR beta chain described here comes from a study of molecular identifiers for immune sequencing clone quantification. Study-wide points: Barcode sharing among identical TCR molecules could make large clones appear smaller.

TCRdb recomputed calls from the PCR reads with MiXCR, one row per CDR3 protein. The table lists around 480,000 distinct CDR3 sequences, around 25% of them singletons. V was clipped by 1 base and J by 2 bases, with 11 bases between them. From germline, CDR1 is MNHEY and CDR2 SMNVEV (reference sequence). The CDR3 loop spans 15 amino acids. This clonotype was counted between two and nine times. Its antigen is undetermined. This TCR came from a human donor in good health. Some libraries in this study had Jurkat cell RNA spiked in. The chain recombines TRBV27 with TRBJ2-5, with D hard to call. Sequenced input: naive CD8+ T cells from blood, with Jurkat cell RNA spiked in. Documented subset: FACS-sorted CD8+CD4-CCR7+CD45RA+ naive T cells. The CDR3: CASSLLSRSQETQYF. The CDR3 region has the DNA TGTGCCAGCAGTTTATTAAGTCGCAGTCAAGAGACCCAGTACTTC.